The clone carrying this TCR beta chain was detected many times. The antigen is undetermined. These data originate in a study of T cells after yellow fever vaccination. Study-wide context: It was SMART-Seq v4 Ultra Low Input that prepared the fractions with low cell numbers.

Conversion of TCR transcripts into cDNA relied on 5'RACE template switching, which added a universal primer site and UMIs. A single record per CDR3 protein comes from TCRdb applying MiXCR to the 5' RACE reads. The repertoire holds more than 300,000 distinct CDR3 sequences, with around 6.8% as singletons. CDR3 length: 15 residues. Per germline, CDR1 MGHRA and CDR2 YSYEKL. V lost 4 bases and J 5 bases, leaving 18 bases between the germline ends. Study findings and constraints: Post-booster reappearance was seen for most primary-vaccination clones (about 96% CD4, around 88% CD8). Peaking faster, on day 5 versus 15, the secondary response was nonetheless weaker.

The chain recombines TRBV4-1 with TRBJ2-7, with D possibly being TRBD1 or TRBD2 (6 bases each). The material was PBMCs, obtained about 49 days after the first yellow fever vaccination. The receptor was derived from a man aged 18 to 29 who received the YFV17D yellow fever vaccine. This CDR3 is CASSRSLGGVDEQYV. In nucleotides, the CDR3 is TGCGCCAGCAGCCGCTCCCTCGGGGGCGTCGACGAGCAGTACGTC.